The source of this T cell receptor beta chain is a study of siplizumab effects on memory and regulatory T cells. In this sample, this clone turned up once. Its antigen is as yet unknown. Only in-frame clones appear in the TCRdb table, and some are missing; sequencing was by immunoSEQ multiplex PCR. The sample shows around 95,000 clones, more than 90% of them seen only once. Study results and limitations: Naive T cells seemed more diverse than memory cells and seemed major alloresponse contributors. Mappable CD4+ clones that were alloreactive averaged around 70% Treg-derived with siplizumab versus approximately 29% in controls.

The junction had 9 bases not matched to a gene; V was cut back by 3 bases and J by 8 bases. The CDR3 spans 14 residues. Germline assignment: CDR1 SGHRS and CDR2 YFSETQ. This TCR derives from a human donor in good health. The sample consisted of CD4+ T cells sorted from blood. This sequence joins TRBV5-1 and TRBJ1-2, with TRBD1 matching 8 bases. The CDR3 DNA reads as TGCGCCAGCAGCTCCGGACAGGGAACGGGAGGCTACACCTTC. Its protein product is CASSSGQGTGGYTF.